Listed below are T cell receptor beta chains from one sample, sequenced in a study of response to subunit inactivated influenza vaccine. TCRdb passed the RT-PCR reads through MiXCR, listing each CDR3 protein once. This repertoire shows 550,000 to 800,000 distinct CDR3 sequences, approximately 14% found once; its top ten account for around 7%. The source material was PBMCs from blood, sampled roughly 2 weeks before vaccination. The origin of the receptors is a man aged 45-65 years who received an inactivated influenza vaccine. Each CDR3 is given with its conserved first and last residue. D genes are given only for firm matches. Rows give clone size only sometimes, using once, few, many, or a class for an expanded clone.

D gene	V gene	J gene	clone size	CDR3 protein	CDR3 DNA
-	TRBV5-1	TRBJ2-3	few	CATRDGSTDTQYF	TGCGCCACCAGGGACGGAAGCACAGATACGCAGTATTTT
TRBD1	TRBV7-3	TRBJ1-1	-	CASSSDRDIEAFF	TGTGCCAGCAGCTCCGACAGGGACATTGAAGCTTTCTTT
TRBD2	TRBV29-1	TRBJ2-3	many	CSFGGSGRTDTQYF	TGCAGCTTCGGCGGTAGCGGGAGAACAGATACGCAGTATTTT
-	TRBV7-8	TRBJ1-2	-	CASSLGLDLGYGYTF	TGTGCCAGCAGCTTAGGTCTAGATCTGGGTTATGGCTACACCTTC
TRBD1	TRBV19	TRBJ1-5	few	CATAGGQGSQPQHF	TGTGCCACCGCCGGAGGACAGGGAAGTCAGCCCCAGCATTTT
-	TRBV5-5	TRBJ2-7	-	CASSRGDGAYEQYF	TGTGCCAGCAGCAGAGGGGACGGAGCCTACGAGCAGTACTTC
TRBD2	TRBV20-1	TRBJ2-1	few	CSASQTSGRHSYNEQFF	TGCAGTGCTAGCCAGACTAGCGGGAGGCATTCCTACAATGAGCAGTTCTTC
-	TRBV6-2/TRBV6-3	TRBJ2-7	many	CASSNEVSYEQYF	TGTGCCAGCAGTAACGAGGTATCCTACGAGCAGTACTTC
-	TRBV4-3	TRBJ2-2	few	CASSQDWGAGTGELFF	TGCGCCAGCAGCCAAGATTGGGGGGCCGGCACCGGGGAGCTGTTTTTT
-	TRBV7-3	TRBJ2-1	-	CASSFYEGIPYNEQFF	TGTGCCAGCAGCTTTTATGAGGGAATCCCCTACAATGAGCAGTTCTTC
-	TRBV2	TRBJ2-7	-	CASSGTTALYEQYF	TGTGCCAGCAGTGGGACGACAGCCCTCTACGAGCAGTACTTC
TRBD2	TRBV6-1	TRBJ2-1	few	CASRLAGALYNEQFF	TGTGCCAGCAGACTAGCGGGGGCCCTCTACAATGAGCAGTTCTTC
-	TRBV9	TRBJ2-1	few	CASSTRTRWVRFF	TGTGCCAGCAGCACTCGGACCCGATGGGTAAGGTTCTTC
-	TRBV29-1	TRBJ2-2	few	CSVGLGVNTGELFF	TGCAGCGTTGGACTGGGGGTAAACACCGGGGAGCTGTTTTTT
-	TRBV10-1	TRBJ2-1	few	CASSGLAGDHYNEQFF	TGCGCCAGCAGCGGGCTCGCAGGGGACCACTACAATGAGCAGTTCTTC
-	TRBV7-9	TRBJ1-1	many	CAGSKGMNTEAFF	TGTGCCGGCTCGAAGGGAATGAACACTGAAGCTTTCTTT
-	TRBV12-3/TRBV12-4	TRBJ1-6	few	CASSLTGTGSSPLHF	TGTGCCAGCAGTTTAACAGGGACGGGGAGCTCACCCCTCCACTTT
-	TRBV7-2	TRBJ2-7	-	CASSPGASDEQYF	TGTGCCAGCAGCCCCGGTGCGAGCGACGAGCAGTACTTC
TRBD1	TRBV12-3/TRBV12-4	TRBJ1-2	few	CASSQGAPGYGYTF	TGTGCCAGCAGTCAGGGGGCGCCTGGCTATGGCTACACCTTC
TRBD1	TRBV30	TRBJ1-2	few	CATGTGGANYGYTF	TGTGCCACCGGGACAGGGGGCGCGAACTATGGCTACACCTTC
TRBD1	TRBV5-1	TRBJ2-3	many	CASSLDGQGADTQYF	TGCGCCAGCAGCTTGGATGGTCAGGGGGCCGATACGCAGTATTTT
-	TRBV20-1	TRBJ2-1	-	CSAKEIYNEQFF	TGCAGTGCAAAGGAAATCTACAATGAGCAGTTCTTC
-	TRBV7-8	TRBJ1-1	once	CASSFEVAGATEAFF	TGTGCCAGCAGCTTTGAGGTAGCAGGGGCCACTGAAGCTTTCTTT
TRBD1	TRBV12-3/TRBV12-4	TRBJ2-1	many	CASSLIGTGVNEQFF	TGTGCCAGCAGTTTAATAGGGACAGGAGTCAATGAGCAGTTCTTC
-	TRBV7-2	TRBJ2-1	-	CASSLVGVIDEQFF	TGTGCCAGCAGCTTAGTAGGGGTTATTGATGAGCAGTTCTTC
-	TRBV12-5	TRBJ2-5	few	CASGSWETQYF	TGTGCTAGTGGTTCTTGGGAGACCCAGTACTTC
TRBD1	TRBV6-5	TRBJ2-2	-	CASSYPTGALNTGELFF	TGTGCCAGCAGTTACCCGACAGGGGCATTGAACACCGGGGAGCTGTTTTTT
TRBD1	TRBV20-1	TRBJ2-2	-	CSARLQGAYAGELFF	TGCAGTGCTAGACTACAGGGGGCCTACGCCGGGGAGCTGTTTTTT
-	TRBV4-1	TRBJ1-4	few	CASSQASAVRNEKLFF	TGCGCCAGCAGCCAAGCGTCAGCAGTCCGCAATGAAAAACTGTTTTTT
TRBD1	TRBV2	TRBJ2-5	-	CASKKDRGETQYF	TGTGCCAGCAAAAAGGACAGGGGAGAGACCCAGTACTTC
-	TRBV5-4	TRBJ1-2	few	CASSLSGAGNDGYTF	TGTGCCAGCAGCTTGTCGGGGGCAGGCAATGATGGCTACACCTTC
TRBD1	TRBV5-1	TRBJ2-7	many	CASSFGTGIYEQYF	TGCGCCAGCAGCTTCGGGACAGGGATCTACGAGCAGTACTTC
-	TRBV19	TRBJ2-5	few	CASSHRDQTQYF	TGTGCCAGTAGTCACAGGGATCAGACCCAGTACTTC
-	TRBV27	TRBJ2-1	-	CASSTGICEQFF	TGTGCCAGCAGTACAGGGATCTGTGAGCAGTTCTTC
-	TRBV7-9	TRBJ2-1	few	CASFWGDNEQFF	TGTGCCAGTTTTTGGGGGGACAATGAGCAGTTCTTC
TRBD2	TRBV9	TRBJ2-1	few	CASSVGGRDNEQFF	TGTGCCAGCAGCGTAGGGGGGAGGGACAATGAGCAGTTCTTC
TRBD1	TRBV5-1	TRBJ1-2	few	CASSPTGDASGYTF	TGCGCCAGCAGCCCAACAGGGGACGCTTCTGGCTACACCTTC
TRBD2	TRBV20-1	TRBJ2-5	-	CSARRLAEPEGQYF	TGCAGTGCTAGGAGGCTAGCGGAGCCGGAGGGCCAGTACTTC
TRBD2	TRBV11-3	TRBJ2-1	few	CASSLVGREQFF	TGTGCCAGCAGCTTAGTCGGGAGGGAGCAGTTCTTC
TRBD1	TRBV20-1	TRBJ2-7	few	CSSQGVTYEQYF	TGCAGCTCACAGGGGGTGACCTACGAGCAGTACTTC
TRBD2	TRBV9	TRBJ2-2	few	CASSAGLAGSTGELFF	TGTGCCAGCAGCGCGGGACTAGCGGGATCCACCGGGGAGCTGTTTTTT
-	TRBV27	TRBJ1-2	few	CASTPPAGPLTWGYTF	TGTGCCAGCACCCCGCCCGCAGGCCCATTGACTTGGGGCTACACCTTC
TRBD1	TRBV12-3/TRBV12-4	TRBJ2-7	few	CASSPGQQYEQYF	TGTGCCAGCAGTCCGGGACAGCAATACGAGCAGTACTTC